Each of the 12 T cell receptor beta chains below was sequenced from the same sample in a study of T-cell reconstitution after alpha-beta-depleted transplantation in children. TCRbeta library construction was performed incorporating unique molecular identifiers. MiXCR, run by TCRdb on the PCR reads, gives a single entry per CDR3 protein. The repertoire holds roughly 70,000 distinct CDR3 sequences, with 4.9% as singletons. The sample was PBMCs, mostly from graft donor cells, taken 180 days after TCRalphabeta/CD19-depleted stem cell transplant. The receptors stem from a boy younger than two who had a stem cell transplant for acute myeloid leukemia, so the T cells may come from the graft donor.

This clonotype has a count of ten or more. The rearrangement joins TRBV12-3 or TRBV12-4 to TRBJ1-6; D gene ambiguous. The ends were cut back, 3 bases at V and 5 bases at J, with 11 bases in the middle. The CDR3 runs 15 residues. CDR3 in DNA: TGTGCCAGCAGTTTTAGAATGCCGGATAATTCACCCCTCCACTTT. Its translation: CASSFRMPDNSPLHF.

This clonotype showed up many times. The chain combines TRBV18 with TRBJ1-5; D not certain. The CDR3 spans 13 residues. CDR1 is KGHSH, CDR2 LQKENI, per germline. The V end was cut by 2 bases, the J end by 1 base, with 3 bases between. CDR3 in DNA: TGTGCCAGCTCACCAGGGAGCAATCAGCCCCAGCATTTT. As protein: CASSPGSNQPQHF.

The table lists this clonotype with many counts. The chain carries TRBV10-3 and TRBJ2-3; no clear D. Trimming left V 5 bases short and J 2 bases short, with 2 bases between. There are 11 residues in the CDR3. From germline, CDR1 is ENHRY and CDR2 SYGVKD. The CDR3 loop is CAISTTDTQYF. In DNA form, the CDR3 reads TGTGCCATCAGTACCACAGATACGCAGTATTTT.

This clonotype was seen many times. This chain connects TRBV2 to TRBJ2-3; D is unresolved. The length of the CDR3 is 15 residues. The V gene lost 0 bases and the J gene lost 2 bases, with 9 bases spanning the gap. Germline V gives CDR1 SNHLY, CDR2 FYNNEI. The CDR3 region has the DNA TGTGCCAGCAGTGAAGCCGGCACCTACACAGATACGCAGTATTTT. This sequence encodes CASSEAGTYTDTQYF. Full variable domain (rest looked up from reference TRBV2 and TRBJ2-3): EPEVTQTPSHQVTQMGQEVILRCVPISNHLYFYWYRQILGQKVEFLVSFYNNEISEKSEIFDDQFSVERPDGSNFTLKIRSTKLEDSAMYFCASSEAGTYTDTQYFGPGTRLTVL.

This clonotype has at least ten counts. The rearrangement links TRBV7-9 to TRBJ1-5, with a possible D match to TRBD1 (6 bases). Trimming shortened V by 4 bases and J by 3 bases, and 22 bases separated the two germline ends. Germline V gene lookup returns CDR1 SEHNR and CDR2 FQNEAQ (reference sequence). The CDR3 contains 18 residues. Here the CDR3 DNA reads TGTGCCAGCAGCTCCTCACCTACAGGGAGGGAGACCAATCAGCCCCAGCATTTT. Its translation: CASSSSPTGRETNQPQHF.

A remark on this clonotype: This could be a read error, since a much larger clone is one nucleotide away. The chain couples TRBV20-1 to TRBJ2-7, with 7 bases fitting TRBD1. There are 12 residues in the CDR3. V shed 6 bases, J shed 2 bases, and the junction held 4 bases outside the gene matches. Looked up from germline, CDR1 is DFQATT and CDR2 is SNEGSKA (reference sequence). In DNA form, the CDR3 reads TGCAGTGCGAGGGGGCGCCCCTACGAGCAGTACGTC. Its translation is CSARGRPYEQYV.

In this sample, this clonotype turned up many times. The CDR3 loop reads CASSLTGVRGELFF. CDR3 nucleotides: TGTGCCAGCAGTCTCACAGGGGTCCGGGGGGAGCTGTTTTTT. The gene calls are TRBV12-3 or TRBV12-4 and TRBJ2-2; 7 nucleotides line up with TRBD1. With 5 bases clipped from V and 8 bases from J, the junction kept 8 bases outside the gene matches. The CDR3 covers 14 residues.

This clonotype has ten or more counts. V and J are TRBV4-3 and TRBJ2-7, with D possibly being TRBD2 (7 bases). The CDR3 sequence is 15 residues long. Looked up from germline, CDR1 is LGHNA and CDR2 is YSLEER. V was trimmed by 0 bases and J by 4 bases, leaving 13 bases between them. This CDR3 is CASSQDGGGPYEQYF. CDR3 bases: TGCGCCAGCAGCCAAGATGGGGGGGGGCCTTACGAGCAGTACTTC.

This clonotype was seen at least ten times. This rearrangement joins TRBV20-1 to TRBJ2-1; tentatively, D is TRBD2 (6 bases). Trimming pared 3 bases from V and 4 bases from J, leaving 10 bases between. The V gene's germline CDR1 is DFQATT and CDR2 SNEGSKA (reference sequence). This CDR3 contains 13 residues. This CDR3 is CSASSGPYNEQFF. CDR3 DNA: TGCAGTGCTAGTAGCGGCCCGTACAATGAGCAGTTCTTC.

This clonotype was counted ten times or more. This sequence joins TRBV11-3 and TRBJ2-7, with D possibly being TRBD2 (5 bases). Germline V gene lookup returns CDR1 SGHNT and CDR2 YENEEA. Trimming removed 1 base at V and 3 bases at J, with 13 bases between. There are 15 residues in the CDR3. CDR3 nucleotides: TGTGCCAGCAGCTTAGGATTCGGGGTGGTCTACGAGCAGTACTTC. Its translation is CASSLGFGVVYEQYF.

This clonotype was picked up many times. The chain couples TRBV5-4 to TRBJ2-6; 12 positions agree with TRBD1. Germline V CDR1 and CDR2: SGHNT, YYREEE (reference sequence). V was clipped by 8 bases and J by 0 bases; unmatched bases: 3. This CDR3 comprises 16 residues. The CDR3: CASKGQGASGANVLTF. The CDR3, as DNA: TGTGCCAGTAAGGGACAGGGGGCCTCTGGGGCCAACGTCCTGACTTTC.

This clonotype was seen many times. This chain joins TRBV7-3 and TRBJ2-2; D not certain. Trimming took 5 bases from V and 1 from J, leaving 11 bases between them. Germline CDR1 SGHTA, CDR2 FQGTGA. This CDR3 spans 15 amino acids. The CDR3, as DNA: TGTGCCAGCAGCCCTCAAGGCCGGAACACCGGGGAGCTGTTTTTT. Its protein is CASSPQGRNTGELFF.